Listed below are T cell receptor beta chains from one sample, sequenced in a study of blood T cell repertoires in COVID-19. Produced via immunoSEQ multiplex PCR; TCRdb's table is partial and in-frame only. The sample holds 80,000 to 95,000 clones, approximately 86% seen once. What was sequenced was peripheral blood. These receptors were collected from a man aged 70-80 years with acute or convalescent COVID-19. CDR3s include the opening cysteine and the closing phenylalanine or tryptophan. Fields, in order: V gene, CDR3 length, clone size, D gene, J gene, CDR3 DNA, CDR3 protein. A D gene is named only where the DNA matches it firmly. For some rows the clone size is stated as once, few or many, or as a class when expanded; others skip it.

v_call: TRBV6-2/TRBV6-3
cdr3_length: 12
clone_size: NA
d_call: NA
j_call: TRBJ2-5
cdr3_nt: TGTGCCAGCAGTCTAGCGTGGGAGACCCAGTACTTC
cdr3_aa: CASSLAWETQYF

v_call: TRBV7-9
cdr3_length: 14
clone_size: NA
d_call: TRBD1
j_call: TRBJ1-2
cdr3_nt: TGTGCCAGCAGCTTAGAAGGGACAGCAAATGGCTACACCTTC
cdr3_aa: CASSLEGTANGYTF

v_call: TRBV28
cdr3_length: 19
clone_size: NA
d_call: TRBD1
j_call: TRBJ1-4
cdr3_nt: TGTGCCAGCAGCCACCCCTTCTGGACAGGGGCTCCCTCTAATGAAAAACTGTTTTTT
cdr3_aa: CASSHPFWTGAPSNEKLFF

v_call: TRBV10-3
cdr3_length: 17
clone_size: NA
d_call: NA
j_call: TRBJ2-1
cdr3_nt: TGTGCCATCAGTGATTCAGGGAGGCTAAGCTCCTACAATGAGCAGTTCTTC
cdr3_aa: CAISDSGRLSSYNEQFF

v_call: TRBV10-3
cdr3_length: 17
clone_size: NA
d_call: TRBD1
j_call: TRBJ2-7
cdr3_nt: TGTGCCATCAGTGAGCTGGGACAGCCGGGACGACTGTACGAGCAGTACTTC
cdr3_aa: CAISELGQPGRLYEQYF

v_call: TRBV19
cdr3_length: 15
clone_size: NA
d_call: TRBD1
j_call: TRBJ1-1
cdr3_nt: TGTGCCAGTAGTATAGGCGGACAGGCGAGGTCTGAAGCTTTCTTT
cdr3_aa: CASSIGGQARSEAFF

v_call: TRBV4-3
cdr3_length: 13
clone_size: NA
d_call: NA
j_call: TRBJ1-5
cdr3_nt: TGCGCCAGCAGCCAAGACAGGCTACAGCCCCAGCATTTT
cdr3_aa: CASSQDRLQPQHF

v_call: TRBV24-1
cdr3_length: 14
clone_size: NA
d_call: NA
j_call: TRBJ1-5
cdr3_nt: TGTGCCACCAGTGGGACTGGGAGGAATCAGCCCCAGCATTTT
cdr3_aa: CATSGTGRNQPQHF

v_call: TRBV18
cdr3_length: 17
clone_size: NA
d_call: NA
j_call: TRBJ1-5
cdr3_nt: TGTGCCAGCTCCCCCGGGCCGGGGGACCTAAGCAATCAGCCCCAGCATTTT
cdr3_aa: CASSPGPGDLSNQPQHF

v_call: TRBV7-2
cdr3_length: 13
clone_size: few
d_call: NA
j_call: TRBJ2-3
cdr3_nt: TGTGCCAGCAGCTTTGGCGGGATAGATACGCAGTATTTT
cdr3_aa: CASSFGGIDTQYF

v_call: TRBV28
cdr3_length: 17
clone_size: NA
d_call: TRBD1
j_call: TRBJ1-5
cdr3_nt: TGTGCCAGCAGTTCCGGGACAGGGGGCTTGATCGCTCAGCCCCAGCATTTT
cdr3_aa: CASSSGTGGLIAQPQHF

v_call: TRBV19
cdr3_length: 15
clone_size: NA
d_call: NA
j_call: TRBJ2-2
cdr3_nt: TGTGCCAGTACCGATACAGGGACGGCCACCGGGGAGCTGTTTTTT
cdr3_aa: CASTDTGTATGELFF

v_call: TRBV7-8
cdr3_length: 17
clone_size: few
d_call: NA
j_call: TRBJ2-3
cdr3_nt: TGTGCCAGCAGCTTAAAGGGCGGGGTTGTCTTGACAGATACGCAGTATTTT
cdr3_aa: CASSLKGGVVLTDTQYF

v_call: TRBV4-1
cdr3_length: 16
clone_size: NA
d_call: NA
j_call: TRBJ2-3
cdr3_nt: TGCGCCAGCAGCCCCCGCGGCGGTGCTAGCACAGATACGCAGTATTTT
cdr3_aa: CASSPRGGASTDTQYF

v_call: TRBV19
cdr3_length: 12
clone_size: NA
d_call: NA
j_call: TRBJ1-2
cdr3_nt: TGTGCCAGTAGTATCTGGCCCTATGGCTACACCTTC
cdr3_aa: CASSIWPYGYTF

v_call: TRBV24-1
cdr3_length: 14
clone_size: NA
d_call: TRBD1
j_call: TRBJ1-6
cdr3_nt: TGTGCCACCAGTGCCGGGACAGGGAATTCACCCCTCCACTTT
cdr3_aa: CATSAGTGNSPLHF

v_call: TRBV29-1
cdr3_length: 16
clone_size: NA
d_call: TRBD2
j_call: TRBJ2-1
cdr3_nt: TGCAGCGTTGAGTCCCCTAGCGGGGACGCATACAATGAGCAGTTCTTC
cdr3_aa: CSVESPSGDAYNEQFF

v_call: TRBV7-2
cdr3_length: 13
clone_size: NA
d_call: NA
j_call: TRBJ1-1
cdr3_nt: TGTGCCAGCAGCTCTAGGGGGGAGGGTTTAGCTTTCTTT
cdr3_aa: CASSSRGEGLAFF

v_call: TRBV28
cdr3_length: 14
clone_size: NA
d_call: TRBD2
j_call: TRBJ2-1
cdr3_nt: TGTGCCAGCAGTTTATGGACTAGCGGGGCAGAGCAGTTCTTC
cdr3_aa: CASSLWTSGAEQFF

v_call: TRBV2
cdr3_length: 16
clone_size: NA
d_call: NA
j_call: TRBJ1-1
cdr3_nt: TGTGCCAGCAGATCGACATTACAGGGATTTGGCTCTGAAGCTTTCTTT
cdr3_aa: CASRSTLQGFGSEAFF

v_call: TRBV27
cdr3_length: 13
clone_size: NA
d_call: TRBD1
j_call: TRBJ2-7
cdr3_nt: TGTGCCAGCAGTACTACAGGGGGCTACGAGCAGTACTTC
cdr3_aa: CASSTTGGYEQYF

v_call: TRBV9
cdr3_length: 16
clone_size: NA
d_call: TRBD2
j_call: TRBJ2-1
cdr3_nt: TGTGCCAGCAGCGTACGCGGGACTAGCACTCGCGATGAGCAGTTCTTC
cdr3_aa: CASSVRGTSTRDEQFF

v_call: TRBV10-3
cdr3_length: 13
clone_size: few
d_call: NA
j_call: TRBJ1-2
cdr3_nt: TGTGCCATCAGTGAGTCGTTAAGTAGAGGCTACACCTTC
cdr3_aa: CAISESLSRGYTF

v_call: TRBV6-6
cdr3_length: 15
clone_size: few
d_call: TRBD1
j_call: TRBJ1-5
cdr3_nt: TGTGCCAGCAGCCTCGGGACAGCCTTCAATCAGCCCCAGCATTTT
cdr3_aa: CASSLGTAFNQPQHF

v_call: TRBV7-2
cdr3_length: 14
clone_size: NA
d_call: TRBD1
j_call: TRBJ1-1
cdr3_nt: TGTGCCAGCAGCTTGGACAGGCGGAACACTGAAGCTTTCTTT
cdr3_aa: CASSLDRRNTEAFF

v_call: TRBV28
cdr3_length: 13
clone_size: NA
d_call: NA
j_call: TRBJ1-5
cdr3_nt: TGTGCCAGCAGACCAACAGGGAATCAGCCCCAGCATTTT
cdr3_aa: CASRPTGNQPQHF

v_call: TRBV7-2
cdr3_length: 15
clone_size: NA
d_call: NA
j_call: TRBJ1-1
cdr3_nt: TGTGCCAGCAGCTTACGTCAGGGCCGACGGGCTGAAGCTTTCTTT
cdr3_aa: CASSLRQGRRAEAFF

v_call: TRBV20-1
cdr3_length: 13
clone_size: NA
d_call: NA
j_call: TRBJ1-2
cdr3_nt: TGCAGTGCTAGTCACAGTACCGTCTATGGCTACACCTTC
cdr3_aa: CSASHSTVYGYTF

v_call: TRBV5-1
cdr3_length: 14
clone_size: NA
d_call: NA
j_call: TRBJ2-3
cdr3_nt: TGCGCCAGCAGCAATGGACTTTCCACAGATACGCAGTATTTT
cdr3_aa: CASSNGLSTDTQYF

v_call: TRBV2
cdr3_length: 15
clone_size: NA
d_call: NA
j_call: TRBJ2-2
cdr3_nt: TGTGCCAGCAGCACGGAGAGGGGGTCCACCGGGGAGCTGTTTTTT
cdr3_aa: CASSTERGSTGELFF

v_call: TRBV7-2
cdr3_length: 16
clone_size: NA
d_call: TRBD2
j_call: TRBJ2-1
cdr3_nt: TGTGCCAGCATGGAGGGAGGGACTAGCGGTTACAATGAGCAGTTCTTC
cdr3_aa: CASMEGGTSGYNEQFF

v_call: TRBV27
cdr3_length: 16
clone_size: once
d_call: TRBD1
j_call: TRBJ1-5
cdr3_nt: TGTGCCAGCAGTAATCGACCGGGACAGGCCAATCAGCCCCAGCATTTT
cdr3_aa: CASSNRPGQANQPQHF

v_call: TRBV3-1/TRBV3-2
cdr3_length: 15
clone_size: NA
d_call: TRBD1
j_call: TRBJ2-1
cdr3_nt: TGTGCCAGCAGCCTACGACAGGGATTGAACAATGAGCAGTTCTTC
cdr3_aa: CASSLRQGLNNEQFF

v_call: TRBV11-2
cdr3_length: 17
clone_size: NA
d_call: NA
j_call: TRBJ2-7
cdr3_nt: TGTGCCAGCAGCCTCTCCTCCACAGGGCCCCTACTCTACGAGCAGTACTTC
cdr3_aa: CASSLSSTGPLLYEQYF

v_call: TRBV28
cdr3_length: 14
clone_size: NA
d_call: NA
j_call: TRBJ2-7
cdr3_nt: TGTGCCAGCAGTTTACCGGGGTTAACCTACGAGCAGTACTTC
cdr3_aa: CASSLPGLTYEQYF

v_call: TRBV19
cdr3_length: 12
clone_size: NA
d_call: NA
j_call: TRBJ1-6
cdr3_nt: TGTGCCAGCGGAACCAGGGATTCACCCCTCCACTTT
cdr3_aa: CASGTRDSPLHF

v_call: TRBV5-8
cdr3_length: 14
clone_size: NA
d_call: TRBD1
j_call: TRBJ2-7
cdr3_nt: TGTGCCAGCAGCTTCCGAGACAGGGGCGACGAGCAGTACTTC
cdr3_aa: CASSFRDRGDEQYF

v_call: TRBV6-1
cdr3_length: 13
clone_size: NA
d_call: NA
j_call: TRBJ1-5
cdr3_nt: TGTGCCAGCAGTGAAGGCAGGGGACAGCCCCAGCATTTT
cdr3_aa: CASSEGRGQPQHF

v_call: TRBV5-1
cdr3_length: 16
clone_size: medium-sized
d_call: TRBD2
j_call: TRBJ2-1
cdr3_nt: TGCGCCAGCAGTCGACCCCGCGGGAGGGCCTACAATGAGCAGTTCTTC
cdr3_aa: CASSRPRGRAYNEQFF

v_call: TRBV10-3
cdr3_length: 12
clone_size: few
d_call: NA
j_call: TRBJ2-7
cdr3_nt: TGTGCCATCAGTGAGGTGGCCGACGAGCAGTACTTC
cdr3_aa: CAISEVADEQYF

v_call: TRBV9
cdr3_length: 14
clone_size: NA
d_call: NA
j_call: TRBJ2-1
cdr3_nt: TGTGCCAGCAGTGACCGGACTGGATACAATGAGCAGTTCTTC
cdr3_aa: CASSDRTGYNEQFF

v_call: TRBV5-1
cdr3_length: 15
clone_size: NA
d_call: TRBD1
j_call: TRBJ2-1
cdr3_nt: TGCGCCAGCGACTGGGGGGACAGGGAGAATAGTGAGCAGTTCTTC
cdr3_aa: CASDWGDRENSEQFF

v_call: TRBV5-1
cdr3_length: 14
clone_size: NA
d_call: TRBD2
j_call: TRBJ2-7
cdr3_nt: TGCGCCAGCAGCTCGGGACTAGCGGGAGACGAGCAGTACTTC
cdr3_aa: CASSSGLAGDEQYF

v_call: TRBV28
cdr3_length: 13
clone_size: NA
d_call: NA
j_call: TRBJ1-1
cdr3_nt: TGTGCCAGCATTTATCAGGGGTGGACTGAAGCTTTCTTT
cdr3_aa: CASIYQGWTEAFF

v_call: TRBV4-1
cdr3_length: 17
clone_size: NA
d_call: NA
j_call: TRBJ1-1
cdr3_nt: TGCGCCAGCAGCCAAGGGGAGGGGACTTACATGAACACTGAAGCTTTCTTT
cdr3_aa: CASSQGEGTYMNTEAFF

v_call: TRBV5-1
cdr3_length: 17
clone_size: NA
d_call: TRBD2
j_call: TRBJ2-6
cdr3_nt: TGCGCCAGCAGCTTAGGAGACGGGGGGACTGGGGCCAACGTCCTGACTTTC
cdr3_aa: CASSLGDGGTGANVLTF

v_call: TRBV2
cdr3_length: 14
clone_size: NA
d_call: TRBD2
j_call: TRBJ2-2
cdr3_nt: TGTGCCAGCAGTCTCACTAGCGACACCGGGGAGCTGTTTTTT
cdr3_aa: CASSLTSDTGELFF

v_call: TRBV30
cdr3_length: 14
clone_size: NA
d_call: NA
j_call: TRBJ1-5
cdr3_nt: TGTGCCTGGAGTGTTATATATAGCAATCAGCCCCAGCATTTT
cdr3_aa: CAWSVIYSNQPQHF

v_call: TRBV12-3/TRBV12-4
cdr3_length: 12
clone_size: NA
d_call: TRBD1
j_call: TRBJ2-3
cdr3_nt: TGTGCCAGCAGCCCGCCGGGACAGGGCTATTATTTT
cdr3_aa: CASSPPGQGYYF

v_call: TRBV25-1
cdr3_length: 15
clone_size: NA
d_call: TRBD1
j_call: TRBJ2-7
cdr3_nt: TGTGCCAGCAGTGAAATAAGGACAGGGGGATACGAGCAGTACTTC
cdr3_aa: CASSEIRTGGYEQYF

v_call: TRBV9
cdr3_length: 15
clone_size: NA
d_call: TRBD1
j_call: TRBJ1-1
cdr3_nt: TGTGCCAGCAGCGTAGTTGGGACAGGGAGCTCTGAAGCTTTCTTT
cdr3_aa: CASSVVGTGSSEAFF

v_call: TRBV9
cdr3_length: 15
clone_size: NA
d_call: NA
j_call: TRBJ2-1
cdr3_nt: TGTGCCAGCAGCGTAGGGCTAGCGAATTCCCATGAGCAGTTCTTC
cdr3_aa: CASSVGLANSHEQFF

v_call: TRBV5-1
cdr3_length: 15
clone_size: once
d_call: TRBD1
j_call: TRBJ1-3
cdr3_nt: TGCGCCAGCAGCTTGGACAGGGGGCCTGGAAACACCATATATTTT
cdr3_aa: CASSLDRGPGNTIYF